One sample yielded the 9 T cell receptor beta chains listed below, sequenced in a study of T cells in Graves' hyperthyroidism and ophthalmopathy. Authors of the study amplified TCR beta CDR3 regions from RNA transcripts. HTBI primers drove first-round RT-PCR of the TCR CDR3. TCRdb called the multiplex PCR reads again in MiXCR, with one record for every CDR3 protein. The sample lists about 840,000 distinct CDR3 sequences, over 35% occurring once. Sequencing input: blood. These receptors all come from a man aged 18 to 30 with Graves' hyperthyroidism.

This clonotype was counted only a few times. The J gene is TRBJ1-4, the V gene TRBV9; D gene uncertain. CDR3 size: 15 residues. Trimming took 2 bases from V and 0 from J, leaving 8 bases between them. Germline CDR1 reads SGDLS; CDR2 reads YYNGEE. CDR3 protein: CASSVAPATNEKLFF. In DNA form, the CDR3 reads TGTGCCAGCAGCGTGGCACCAGCAACTAATGAAAAACTGTTTTTT.

A word on this clonotype: A much bigger clone sits one base away, suggesting this may be a read error. V gene TRBV20-1 combines with J gene TRBJ1-2; no firm D call. Germline CDR1 is DFQATT and CDR2 is SNEGSKA (reference sequence). The CDR3 runs 13 residues. The V and J ends lost 3 bases and 7 bases respectively, with 15 bases between them. The CDR3 loop is CSARLHGVSGYTF. CDR3 sequence (DNA): TGCAGTGCTAGGCTACATGGGGTCTCTGGCTACACCTTC.

This rearrangement joins TRBV15 to TRBJ2-5; 10 bases map to TRBD2. The length of the CDR3 is 16 residues. With V trimmed by 0 bases and J by 3 bases, 4 bases remained unmatched. The V gene's germline CDR1 is LNHNV and CDR2 YYDKDF (reference sequence). The CDR3 region is CATSRDLAGVKETQYF. The CDR3 DNA sequence: TGTGCCACCAGCAGAGATCTAGCGGGAGTAAAAGAGACCCAGTACTTC. Based on the CDR3 plus reference TRBV15 and TRBJ2-5, the full variable domain is DAMVIQNPRYQVTQFGKPVTLSCSQTLNHNVMYWYQQKSSQAPKLLFHYYDKDFNNEADTPDNFQSRRPNTSFCFLDIRSPGLGDTAMYLCATSRDLAGVKETQYFGPGTRLLVL.

This clonotype occurred a few times. The chain recombines TRBV6-5 with TRBJ1-4; D unresolved. The V and J ends lost 8 bases and 11 bases respectively, with 18 bases between them. The CDR3 is made up of 13 amino acids. The V gene's germline CDR1 is MNHEY and CDR2 SVGAGI. The DNA of the CDR3 is TGTGCCAGCGGTCATACTCCCGCCGAGAAACTGTTTTTT. This sequence encodes CASGHTPAEKLFF.

A word on this clonotype: With a much larger clone just one base away, this may be a read error. The gene calls are TRBV5-1 and TRBJ1-1; 7 positions match TRBD1. Looked up from germline, CDR1 is SGHRS and CDR2 is YFSETQ. The CDR3 runs 15 residues. V shed 3 bases and J 0 bases; nucleotides not matched to a gene: 5. CDR3 loop: CASSSATGMNTEAFF. The CDR3 DNA reads TGCGCCAGCAGCTCGGCGACAGGGATGAACACTGAAGCTTTCTTT. The variable domain in full, completed from reference TRBV5-1 and TRBJ1-1, reads KAGVTQTPRYLIKTRGQQVTLSCSPISGHRSVSWYQQTPGQGLQFLFEYFSETQRNKGNFPGRFSGRQFSNSRSEMNVSTLELGDSALYLCASSSATGMNTEAFFGQGTRLTVV.

This clonotype was recorded at least ten times. The chain recombines TRBV20-1 with TRBJ2-5, with 7 bases that match TRBD1. J was trimmed by 1 base and V by 6 bases; bases with no gene match: 5. The length of the CDR3 is 13 residues. Germline V gives CDR1 DFQATT, CDR2 SNEGSKA (reference sequence). CDR3 region: CSARDSFQETQYF. The CDR3 coding sequence is TGCAGTGCCAGGGACAGCTTCCAAGAGACCCAGTACTTC.

This clonotype turned up a few times. This sequence joins TRBV11-2 and TRBJ1-5; no firm D call. The CDR3 contains 15 residues. Trimming stripped 0 bases from V and 1 base from J, with 7 bases between. Germline CDR1 reads SGHAT; CDR2 reads FQNNGV. The CDR3 is CASSLESRSNQPQHF. The CDR3 DNA sequence: TGTGCCAGCAGCTTAGAGTCCAGGAGCAATCAGCCCCAGCATTTT. Filled out from reference TRBV11-2 and TRBJ1-5, the complete variable domain reads EAGVAQSPRYKIIEKRQSVAFWCNPISGHATLYWYQQILGQGPKLLIQFQNNGVVDDSQLPKDRFSAERLKGVDSTLKIQPAKLEDSAVYLCASSLESRSNQPQHFGDGTRLSIL.

In this sample, this clonotype turned up a few times. The chain carries TRBV7-2 and TRBJ1-1; 8 nucleotides agree with TRBD1. Per germline, CDR1 SGHTA and CDR2 FQGNSA. The CDR3 is made up of 17 amino acids. The junction had 9 bases not matched to a gene; V was cut back by 3 bases and J by 0 bases. CDR3 in DNA: TGTGCCAGCAGCTTCGGCGGGACAGGCCCCCTGAACACTGAAGCTTTCTTT. Encoded protein: CASSFGGTGPLNTEAFF.

This clonotype has only a few counts. The chain recombines TRBV20-1 with TRBJ2-2, with unresolved D. This CDR3 is 16 amino acids long. The germline V and J ends were trimmed by 3 bases and 3 bases, with 17 bases remaining between them. Germline V gene data show CDR1 as DFQATT and CDR2 as SNEGSKA (reference sequence). CDR3 residues: CSASPRAGRDTGELFF. For the CDR3, the DNA is TGCAGTGCTAGCCCCCGGGCAGGCCGGGACACCGGGGAGCTGTTTTTT.